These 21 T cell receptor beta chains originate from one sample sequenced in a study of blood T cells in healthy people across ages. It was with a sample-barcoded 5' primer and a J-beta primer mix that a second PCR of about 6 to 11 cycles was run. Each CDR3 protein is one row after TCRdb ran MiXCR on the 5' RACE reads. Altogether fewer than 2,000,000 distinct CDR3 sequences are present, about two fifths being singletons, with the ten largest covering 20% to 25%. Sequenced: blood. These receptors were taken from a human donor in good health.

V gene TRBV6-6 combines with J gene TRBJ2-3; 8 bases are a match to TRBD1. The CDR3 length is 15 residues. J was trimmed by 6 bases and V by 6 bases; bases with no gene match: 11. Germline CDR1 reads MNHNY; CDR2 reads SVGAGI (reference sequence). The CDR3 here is CASRADREIRDTQYF. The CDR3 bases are TGTGCCAGCAGAGCGGACAGGGAGATTCGGGATACGCAGTATTTT.

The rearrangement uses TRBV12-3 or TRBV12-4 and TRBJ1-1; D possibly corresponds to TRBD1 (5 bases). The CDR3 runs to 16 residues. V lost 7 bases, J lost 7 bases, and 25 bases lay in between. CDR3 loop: CASTLGLRLESIEAFF. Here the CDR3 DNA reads TGTGCCAGCACCTTGGGGCTTCGACTCGAATCTATTGAAGCTTTCTTT.

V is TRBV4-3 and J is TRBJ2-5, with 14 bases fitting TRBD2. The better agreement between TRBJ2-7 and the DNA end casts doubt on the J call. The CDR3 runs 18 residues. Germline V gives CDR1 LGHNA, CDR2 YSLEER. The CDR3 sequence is CASSKPGLAGVDSYEQYF. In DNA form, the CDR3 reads TGCGCCAGCAGCAAACCGGGACTAGCGGGGGTCGACTCCTACGAGCAGTACTTC.

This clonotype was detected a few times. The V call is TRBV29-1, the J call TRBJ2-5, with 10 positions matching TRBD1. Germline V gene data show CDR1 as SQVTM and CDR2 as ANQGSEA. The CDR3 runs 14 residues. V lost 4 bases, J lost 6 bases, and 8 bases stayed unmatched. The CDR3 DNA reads TGCAGCGTTGCGGTGACAGGGGGCGAAAAGACCCAGTACTTC. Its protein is CSVAVTGGEKTQYF.

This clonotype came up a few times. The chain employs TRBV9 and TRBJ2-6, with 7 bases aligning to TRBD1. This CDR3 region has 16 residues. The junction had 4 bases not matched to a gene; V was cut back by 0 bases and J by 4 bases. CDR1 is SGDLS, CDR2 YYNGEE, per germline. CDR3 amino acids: CASSVGDRVGANVLTF. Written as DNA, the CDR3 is TGTGCCAGCAGCGTAGGAGACAGGGTAGGGGCCAACGTCCTGACTTTC.

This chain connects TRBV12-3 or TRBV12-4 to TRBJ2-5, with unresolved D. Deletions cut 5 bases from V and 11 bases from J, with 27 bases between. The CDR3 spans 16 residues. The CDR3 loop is CASSPLPISPSYKQYF. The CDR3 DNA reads TGTGCCAGCAGTCCTCTTCCTATATCTCCCTCCTACAAGCAGTACTTC.

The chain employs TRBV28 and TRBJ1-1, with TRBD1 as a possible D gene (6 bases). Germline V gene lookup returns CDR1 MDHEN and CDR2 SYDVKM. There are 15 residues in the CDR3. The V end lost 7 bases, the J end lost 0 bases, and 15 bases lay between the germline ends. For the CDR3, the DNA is TGTGCCAGCAAGGTCGCAGGGGCCATGAACACTGAAGCTTTCTTT. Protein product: CASKVAGAMNTEAFF.

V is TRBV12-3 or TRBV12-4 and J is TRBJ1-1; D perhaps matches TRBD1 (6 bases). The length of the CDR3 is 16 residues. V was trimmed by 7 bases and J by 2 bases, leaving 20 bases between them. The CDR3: CASTFRRDTSNTEAFF. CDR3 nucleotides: TGTGCCAGCACCTTCCGCCGGGACACATCTAACACTGAAGCTTTCTTT.

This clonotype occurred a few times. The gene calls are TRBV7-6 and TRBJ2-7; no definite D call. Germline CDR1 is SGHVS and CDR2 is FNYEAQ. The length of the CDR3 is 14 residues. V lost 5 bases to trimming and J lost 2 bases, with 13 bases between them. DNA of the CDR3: TGTGCCAGCAGCCCACCGACGGAACCCTACGAGCAGTACTTC. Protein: CASSPPTEPYEQYF.

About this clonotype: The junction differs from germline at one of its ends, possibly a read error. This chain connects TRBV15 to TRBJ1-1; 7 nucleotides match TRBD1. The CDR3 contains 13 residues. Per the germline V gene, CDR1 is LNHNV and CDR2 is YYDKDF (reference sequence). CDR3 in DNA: TGTGCCACCGGCAGAGATAGGACAGGAGAAGCTTTCTTT. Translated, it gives CATGRDRTGEAFF.

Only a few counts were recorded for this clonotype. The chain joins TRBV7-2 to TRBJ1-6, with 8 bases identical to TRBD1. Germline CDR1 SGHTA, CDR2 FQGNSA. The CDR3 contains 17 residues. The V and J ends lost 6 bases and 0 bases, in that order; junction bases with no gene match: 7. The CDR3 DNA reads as TGTGCCAGCAGACTCCGGACAGGGCTCTCCTATAATTCACCCCTCCACTTT. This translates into CASRLRTGLSYNSPLHF. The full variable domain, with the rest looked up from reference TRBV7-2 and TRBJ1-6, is GAGVSQSPSNKVTEKGKDVELRCDPISGHTALYWYRQSLGQGLEFLIYFQGNSAPDKSGLPSDRFSAERTGGSVSTLTIQRTQQEDSAVYLCASRLRTGLSYNSPLHFGNGTRLTVT.

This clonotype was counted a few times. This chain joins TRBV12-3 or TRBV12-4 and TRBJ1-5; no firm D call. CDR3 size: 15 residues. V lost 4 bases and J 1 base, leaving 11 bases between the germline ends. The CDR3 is CASSSWGKSNQPQHF. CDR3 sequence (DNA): TGTGCCAGCAGTTCTTGGGGTAAGAGCAATCAGCCCCAGCATTTT.

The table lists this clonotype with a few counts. This CDR3 is CASSDPPAGGRLIVEQYF. The CDR3 DNA reads as TGTGCCAGCAGTGACCCCCCAGCGGGGGGTCGGCTCATTGTCGAGCAGTACTTC. The chain joins TRBV6-1 to TRBJ2-5; the match to TRBD2 covers 9 bases. The DNA matches TRBJ2-7 better at its end, which makes the J call doubtful. The CDR3 consists of 18 residues. Germline V gives CDR1 MNHNS, CDR2 SASEGT.

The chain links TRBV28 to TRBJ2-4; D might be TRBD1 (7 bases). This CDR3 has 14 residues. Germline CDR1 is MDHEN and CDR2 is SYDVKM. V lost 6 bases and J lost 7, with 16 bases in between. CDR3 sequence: CASRPQTGRNIQYF. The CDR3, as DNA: TGTGCCAGCAGACCCCAGACAGGGAGGAACATTCAGTACTTC.

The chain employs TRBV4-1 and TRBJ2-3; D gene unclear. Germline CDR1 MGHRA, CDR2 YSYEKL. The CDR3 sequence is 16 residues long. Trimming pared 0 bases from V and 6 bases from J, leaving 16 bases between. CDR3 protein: CASSQDYKNPVDTQYF. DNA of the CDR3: TGCGCCAGCAGCCAAGATTACAAGAACCCTGTGGATACGCAGTATTTT.

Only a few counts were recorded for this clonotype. The CDR3 region has the DNA TGTGCCAGCAGTTACTCCTACGCGACAGGGGAGGATCGGACTGAAGCTTTCTTT. This encodes CASSYSYATGEDRTEAFF. The chain employs TRBV6-5 and TRBJ1-1; 8 bases map to TRBD1. V gave up 0 bases and J gave up 5 bases; unmatched junction bases: 14. The CDR3 is made up of 18 amino acids. Germline V CDR1 and CDR2: MNHEY, SVGAGI.

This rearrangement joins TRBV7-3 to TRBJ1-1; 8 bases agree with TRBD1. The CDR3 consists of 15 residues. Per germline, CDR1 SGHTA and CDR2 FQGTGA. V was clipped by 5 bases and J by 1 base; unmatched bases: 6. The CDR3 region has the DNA TGTGCCAGCAGCCAAGGGGACAGGAGGAACACTGAAGCTTTCTTT. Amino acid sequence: CASSQGDRRNTEAFF. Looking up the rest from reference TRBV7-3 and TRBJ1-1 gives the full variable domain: GAGVSQTPSNKVTEKGKYVELRCDPISGHTALYWYRQSLGQGPEFLIYFQGTGAADDSGLPNDRFFAVRPEGSVSTLKIQRTERGDSAVYLCASSQGDRRNTEAFFGQGTRLTVV.

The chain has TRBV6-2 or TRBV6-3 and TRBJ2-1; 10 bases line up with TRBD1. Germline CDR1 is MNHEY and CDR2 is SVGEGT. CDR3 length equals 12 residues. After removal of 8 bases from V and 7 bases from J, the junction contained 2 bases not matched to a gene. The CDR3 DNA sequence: TGTGCCAGCCTGGACAGGGGGAATGAGCAGTTCTTC. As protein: CASLDRGNEQFF.

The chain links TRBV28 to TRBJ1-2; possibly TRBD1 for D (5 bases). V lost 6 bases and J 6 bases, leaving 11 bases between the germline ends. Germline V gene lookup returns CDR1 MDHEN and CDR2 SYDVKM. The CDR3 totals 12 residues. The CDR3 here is CASRQGLDGYTF. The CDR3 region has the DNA TGTGCCAGCAGGCAGGGTTTGGATGGCTACACCTTC.

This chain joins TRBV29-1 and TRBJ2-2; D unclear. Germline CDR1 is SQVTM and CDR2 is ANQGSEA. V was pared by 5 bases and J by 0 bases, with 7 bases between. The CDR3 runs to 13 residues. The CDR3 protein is CSVYSPNTGELFF. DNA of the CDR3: TGCAGCGTTTATAGCCCGAACACCGGGGAGCTGTTTTTT.

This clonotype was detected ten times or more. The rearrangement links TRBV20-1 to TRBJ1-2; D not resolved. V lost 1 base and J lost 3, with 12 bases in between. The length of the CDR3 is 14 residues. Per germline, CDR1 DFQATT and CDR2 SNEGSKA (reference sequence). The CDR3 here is CSARVWGWDYGYTF. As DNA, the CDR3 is TGCAGTGCTAGAGTTTGGGGTTGGGACTATGGCTACACCTTC.